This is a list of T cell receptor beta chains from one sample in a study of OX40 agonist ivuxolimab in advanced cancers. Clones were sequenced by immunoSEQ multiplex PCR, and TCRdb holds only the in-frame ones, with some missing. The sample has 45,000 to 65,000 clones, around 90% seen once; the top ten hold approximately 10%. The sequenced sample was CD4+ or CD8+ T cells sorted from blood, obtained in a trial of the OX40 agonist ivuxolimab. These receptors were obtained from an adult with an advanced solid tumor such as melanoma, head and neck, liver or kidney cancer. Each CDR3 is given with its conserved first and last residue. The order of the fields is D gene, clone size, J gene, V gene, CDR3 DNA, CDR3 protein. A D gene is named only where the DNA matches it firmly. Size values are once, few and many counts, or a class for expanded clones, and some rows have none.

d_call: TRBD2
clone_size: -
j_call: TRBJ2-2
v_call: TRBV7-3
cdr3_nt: TGTGCCAGCAGCTTCCCAGCGGGGGGAGCGGGGAACACCGGGGAGCTGTTTTTT
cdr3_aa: CASSFPAGGAGNTGELFF

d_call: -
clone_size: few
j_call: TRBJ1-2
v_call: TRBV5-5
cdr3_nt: TGTGCCAGCAGCTTGGAAGCCAGGGGCTATGGCTACACCTTC
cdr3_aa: CASSLEARGYGYTF

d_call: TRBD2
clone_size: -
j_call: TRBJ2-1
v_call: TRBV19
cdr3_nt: TGTGCCAGTAGTATACTAGCGGGGGGGCGGAATGAGCAGTTCTTC
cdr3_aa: CASSILAGGRNEQFF

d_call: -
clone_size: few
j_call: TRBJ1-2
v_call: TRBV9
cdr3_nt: TGTGCCAGCAGCGGGACTTATGGCTACACCTTC
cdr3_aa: CASSGTYGYTF

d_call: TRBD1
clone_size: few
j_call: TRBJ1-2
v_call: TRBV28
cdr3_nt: TGTGCCAGCAGACCGGGACAGGGATTGATGTTTTGGGGCTACACCTTC
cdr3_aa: CASRPGQGLMFWGYTF

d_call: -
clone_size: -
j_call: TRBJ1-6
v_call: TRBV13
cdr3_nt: TGTGCCAGCAGCTTAGGCCCCAGGGGAACGGAATATAATTCACCCCTCCACTTT
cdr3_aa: CASSLGPRGTEYNSPLHF

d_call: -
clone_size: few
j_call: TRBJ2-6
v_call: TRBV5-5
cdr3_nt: TGTGCCAGCAGCTTGGGGCGGATAGACTCTGGGGCCAACGTCCTGACTTTC
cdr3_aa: CASSLGRIDSGANVLTF

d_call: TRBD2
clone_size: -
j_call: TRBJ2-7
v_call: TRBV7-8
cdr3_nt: TGTGCCAGCAGCGTATTAGCGGGAGTCTACGAGCAGTACTTC
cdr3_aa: CASSVLAGVYEQYF

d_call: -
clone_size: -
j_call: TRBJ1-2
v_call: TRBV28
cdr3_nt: TGTGCCAGCAGTCTCCGGGACCTTTTTAACTATGGCTACACCTTC
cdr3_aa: CASSLRDLFNYGYTF

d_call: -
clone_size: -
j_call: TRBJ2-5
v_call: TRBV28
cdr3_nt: TGTGCCAGCATAGGCTTCGTAGGAGAGACCCAGTACTTC
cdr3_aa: CASIGFVGETQYF

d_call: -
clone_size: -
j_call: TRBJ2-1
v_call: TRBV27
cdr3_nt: TGTGCCAGCACCGACGGATGGGGGGAGCAGTTCTTC
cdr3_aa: CASTDGWGEQFF